One sample yielded the 15 T cell receptor beta chains listed below, sequenced in a study of beta chain features in type 1 diabetes. The whole isolated RNA underwent reverse transcription, so sequencing captured expressed TCRB transcripts. Assay used: immunoSEQ multiplex PCR; TCRdb lists only in-frame clones, some missing. The sample shows under 950,000 clones, roughly a sixth of them seen only once. Specimen: naive CD4+ T cells from blood. All receptors come from a young woman in good health.

This clone was detected only a few times. J is TRBJ1-2 and V is TRBV29-1; unclear D gene. V lost 0 bases, J lost 6 bases, and 11 bases lay in between. Germline CDR1 and CDR2: SQVTM and ANQGSEA. This CDR3 is 13 amino acids long. Written as DNA, the CDR3 is TGCAGCGTTGAAGATGCAAACAGCAATGGCTACACCTTC. The encoded protein is CSVEDANSNGYTF. Full variable domain (outside the CDR3, taken from reference TRBV29-1 and TRBJ1-2): SAVISQKPSRDICQRGTSLTIQCQVDSQVTMMFWYRQQPGQSLTLIATANQGSEATYESGFVIDKFPISRPNLTFSTLTVSNMSPEDSSIYLCSVEDANSNGYTFGSGTRLTVV.

The rearrangement uses TRBV5-1 and TRBJ2-1; D unclear. The CDR3 consists of 14 residues. V was trimmed by 1 base and J by 7 bases, leaving 12 bases between them. Germline V gives CDR1 SGHRS, CDR2 YFSETQ. CDR3 residues: CASSLSPLGNEQFF. The CDR3 DNA is TGCGCCAGCAGCTTGTCTCCGCTAGGGAATGAGCAGTTCTTC.

This clone showed up just a few times. This rearrangement joins TRBV7-2 to TRBJ2-6; D is undetermined. This CDR3 has 18 residues. Germline assignment: CDR1 SGHTA and CDR2 FQGNSA. V was cut by 5 bases and J by 1 base, with 18 bases left in between. DNA for the CDR3: TGTGCCAGCAGCCAAGTAGGGCAAGGCCGTTCTGGGGCCAACGTCCTGACTTTC. It encodes CASSQVGQGRSGANVLTF. Together with reference TRBV7-2 and TRBJ2-6, the CDR3 gives the full variable domain: GAGVSQSPSNKVTEKGKDVELRCDPISGHTALYWYRQSLGQGLEFLIYFQGNSAPDKSGLPSDRFSAERTGGSVSTLTIQRTQQEDSAVYLCASSQVGQGRSGANVLTFGAGSRLTVL.

The chain carries TRBV6-5 and TRBJ2-7, with D perhaps matching TRBD1 or TRBD2 (5 bases each). The length of the CDR3 is 10 residues. The germline V gene encodes CDR1 MNHEY and CDR2 SVGAGI. With 9 bases removed from V and 13 bases from J, the gap between germline ends came to 16 bases. This chain's CDR3 is CASAGEGPYF. CDR3 in DNA: TGTGCCAGTGCCGGAGAGGGGCCTTACTTC.

This chain links TRBV6-6 with TRBJ2-3; possibly TRBD2 for D (5 bases). V lost 5 bases to trimming and J lost 0 bases, with 15 bases between them. The germline CDR1 and CDR2 sequences are MNHNY and SVGAGI (reference sequence). CDR3 length: 16 amino acids. In nucleotides, the CDR3 is TGTGCCAGCAGTCGGGGATTGATCGGAAGCACAGATACGCAGTATTTT. Translated: CASSRGLIGSTDTQYF.

This clone was picked up a small number of times. The chain joins TRBV7-9 to TRBJ1-1; 7 bases are shared with TRBD1. V lost 5 bases and J lost 8; bases outside the gene matches: 8. CDR1 SEHNR and CDR2 FQNEAQ come from the germline V gene (reference sequence). The CDR3 contains 13 residues. CDR3 nucleotides: TGTGCCAGCAGCCCACGACAGGGCGGGGAAGCTTTCTTT. Translation gives CASSPRQGGEAFF.

This clone was detected only a few times. V gene TRBV5-1 combines with J gene TRBJ1-2, with 11 bases lining up with TRBD1. This CDR3 has 17 amino acids. Trimming cost V 0 bases and J 4 bases; bases outside gene matches: 8. From germline, CDR1 is SGHRS and CDR2 YFSETQ. In DNA, the CDR3 is TGCGCCAGCAGCTTGGTTCCACCGGGACAGGGGGTCTATGGCTACACCTTC. It translates to CASSLVPPGQGVYGYTF.

This sequence joins TRBV18 and TRBJ2-5; 7 bases agree with TRBD2. From germline, CDR1 is KGHSH and CDR2 LQKENI. The J segment lost 5 bases and the V segment lost 2 bases, leaving 11 bases of the junction unmatched. The CDR3 is made up of 16 amino acids. The CDR3 DNA reads TGTGCCAGCTCACCAGGCCAGCGGGATCCCTGGGAGACCCAGTACTTC. Translation gives CASSPGQRDPWETQYF.

To note about this clone: Other DNA sequences of this sample code for an identical CDR3. This chain links TRBV28 with TRBJ2-3; 10 bases fit TRBD2. With V trimmed by 5 bases and J by 1 base, 3 bases remained unmatched. CDR1 and CDR2 from the germline V gene are MDHEN and SYDVKM. The CDR3 is 15 amino acids. As DNA, the CDR3 is TGTGCCAGCAGTCCCGGGACTAGCGGCACAGATACGCAGTATTTT. Translated: CASSPGTSGTDTQYF.

V and J are TRBV6-5 and TRBJ2-1; 7 nucleotides align to TRBD1. V was clipped by 6 bases and J by 8 bases; unmatched bases: 7. This CDR3 is 13 amino acids long. Germline V gene sequence: CDR1 MNHEY, CDR2 SVGAGI. CDR3 sequence: CASRHDRDDEQFF. In nucleotides, the CDR3 is TGTGCCAGCAGACATGACAGGGACGATGAGCAGTTCTTC.

The table lists this clone with a few counts. The chain carries TRBV25-1 and TRBJ2-7, with a tentative D call TRBD2 (6 bases). V was clipped by 1 base and J by 5 bases, with 12 bases between them. CDR1 and CDR2 (germline): MGHDK, SYGVNS. This CDR3 is built from 14 residues. CDR3 bases: TGTGCCAGCAGTGAATTCGGCAGGGAGGACGAGCAGTACTTC. Its translation is CASSEFGREDEQYF.

This clone showed up just a few times. The chain is built from TRBV5-6 and TRBJ2-3; 11 positions match TRBD2. J was trimmed by 5 bases and V by 5 bases; bases with no gene match: 7. The CDR3 covers 15 residues. Looked up from germline, CDR1 is SGHDT and CDR2 is YYEEEE. The CDR3 loop reads CASSPSGRWGDTQYF. DNA of the CDR3: TGTGCCAGCAGTCCTAGCGGGAGGTGGGGAGATACGCAGTATTTT.

The sample holds a few counts of this clone. The CDR3 reads CASSGGQRQETQYF. In DNA form, the CDR3 reads TGTGCCAGCAGCGGAGGCCAGCGCCAAGAGACCCAGTACTTC. The rearrangement joins TRBV5-4 to TRBJ2-5, with a possible D match to TRBD2 (5 bases). CDR1 is SGHNT, CDR2 YYREEE, per germline (reference sequence). V was clipped by 4 bases and J by 1 base, with 11 bases between them. The CDR3 length is 14 residues.

The DNA of the CDR3 is TGTGCCAGCTCGCCGTTTCGGGGTGGCTACACCTTC. Amino acid sequence: CASSPFRGGYTF. V is TRBV18 and J is TRBJ1-2; no clear D. The CDR3 is made up of 12 amino acids. V lost 6 bases, J lost 7 bases, and 12 bases lay in between. Per the germline V gene, CDR1 is KGHSH and CDR2 is LQKENI.

The CDR3, as DNA: TGTGCCAGCTCACCACGGGACAAGTACTCCTACAATGAGCAGTTCTTC. Translated: CASSPRDKYSYNEQFF. The V gene is TRBV18, the J gene TRBJ2-1, with TRBD1 as a possible D gene (6 bases). The V end was cut by 1 base, the J end by 0 bases, with 10 bases between. The CDR3 has 16 amino acids. The germline V gene encodes CDR1 KGHSH and CDR2 LQKENI.